This paragraph covers one T cell receptor beta chain sequence. This clonotype was picked up a small number of times. The antigen this receptor binds is unknown. The sample holds no much larger clone one base away, and base qualities are not on file. This sample is drawn from a study of T cell repertoires in cytomegalovirus infection (dated by TCRdb to between 2018 and 2021). Background on the whole study: Because public TCR beta signatures pointed to carriage of CMV infection together with the matching HLA type, the HLA type of each donor mattered for the analysis.

General study outcomes and caveats: Cumulative frequency of public TCR beta family members discriminated carriers of CMV infection plus the relevant HLA type in this cohort and an independent approximately 370-donor cohort. In the ex vivo response, HLA-C-restricted CMV-specific TCR beta clonotypes were dominant, and in two of eight donors the single most frequent clonotype came from this HLA-C-restricted group.

TCRdb records Illumina HiSeq 1500 as the sequencer. TCRdb took the public reads, trimmed them with fastp at Q25, ran MiXCR for clone calling and kept in-frame beta chains. Rows are unified per CDR3 protein, each entry keeping the most common DNA and genes. Within this sample are 150,000 to 200,000 distinct CDR3 sequences, with approximately 14% of them counted one time only. The top ten hold roughly 27% of the sample. Reading the germline V gene gives CDR1 ENHRY and CDR2 SYGVKD. From the cysteine up to the phenylalanine, the CDR3 has a length of 15 residues. Only CDR3 DNA remains: 45 bases, in frame from the first base. Relative to germline, V is 0 bases shorter and J is 1 base shorter, with 9 bases between their ends.

The TCR was taken from a human donor in good health (CMV status not recorded). Some clones in this sample may be carry-over from other donors' samples. Recombination linked TRBV10-3 to TRBJ1-2; 5 matching bases give a weak D call of TRBD1. The sample consisted of PBMCs. The CDR3 sequence is CAISESGGDNYGYTF. The DNA reads as follows: TGTGCCATCAGTGAGTCGGGAGGGGATAACTATGGCTACACCTTC.